This TCR beta chain was found in a study of blood T cell repertoires in COVID-19. Study details: PBMCs, B-cell-depleted T cells, or T cells provided the cDNA or gDNA that made up the material.

This CDR3 is built from 15 residues. V gave up 6 bases and J gave up 5 bases, with 17 bases separating them. Per germline, CDR1 KGHSH and CDR2 LQKENI. This clone was picked up one time. TCRdb's copy holds only in-frame clones and misses some; the assay was immunoSEQ multiplex PCR. The data hold hundreds of thousands of clones, with roughly nine tenths observed a single time. Input material: PBMCs or T cells enriched from blood (not recorded which). The rearrangement links TRBV18 to TRBJ1-5, with a weak D call TRBD1 (5 bases). This clonotype originated in a woman aged 60-75 years who had recovered from COVID-19. The CDR3 bases are TGTGCCAGCTCCCGTTCGGGGGGAAAAGATCAGCCCCAGCATTTT. It translates to CASSRSGGKDQPQHF.